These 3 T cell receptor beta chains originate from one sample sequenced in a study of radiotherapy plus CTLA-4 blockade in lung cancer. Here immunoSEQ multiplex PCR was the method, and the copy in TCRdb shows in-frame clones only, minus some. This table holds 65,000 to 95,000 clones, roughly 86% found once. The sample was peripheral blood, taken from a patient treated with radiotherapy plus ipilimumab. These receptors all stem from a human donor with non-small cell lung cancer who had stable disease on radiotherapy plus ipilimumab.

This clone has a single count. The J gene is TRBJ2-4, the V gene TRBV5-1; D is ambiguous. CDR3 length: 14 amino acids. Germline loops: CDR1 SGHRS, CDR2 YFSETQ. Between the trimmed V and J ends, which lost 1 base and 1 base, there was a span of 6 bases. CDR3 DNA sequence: TGCGCCAGCAGCTTGTCTCGGGCCAAAAACATTCAGTACTTC. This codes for CASSLSRAKNIQYF.

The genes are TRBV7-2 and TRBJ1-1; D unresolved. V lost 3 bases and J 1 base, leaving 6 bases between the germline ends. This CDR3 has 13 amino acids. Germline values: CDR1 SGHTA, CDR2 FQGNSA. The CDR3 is CASSFPGNTEAFF. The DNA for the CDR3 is TGTGCCAGCAGCTTCCCAGGGAACACTGAAGCTTTCTTT.

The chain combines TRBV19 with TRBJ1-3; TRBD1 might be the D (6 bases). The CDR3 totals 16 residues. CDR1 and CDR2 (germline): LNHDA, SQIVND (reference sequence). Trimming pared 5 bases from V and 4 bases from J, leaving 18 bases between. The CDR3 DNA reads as TGTGCCAGTAGTCAATCGACAGGCGTTTCAGGAAACACCATATATTTT. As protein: CASSQSTGVSGNTIYF.